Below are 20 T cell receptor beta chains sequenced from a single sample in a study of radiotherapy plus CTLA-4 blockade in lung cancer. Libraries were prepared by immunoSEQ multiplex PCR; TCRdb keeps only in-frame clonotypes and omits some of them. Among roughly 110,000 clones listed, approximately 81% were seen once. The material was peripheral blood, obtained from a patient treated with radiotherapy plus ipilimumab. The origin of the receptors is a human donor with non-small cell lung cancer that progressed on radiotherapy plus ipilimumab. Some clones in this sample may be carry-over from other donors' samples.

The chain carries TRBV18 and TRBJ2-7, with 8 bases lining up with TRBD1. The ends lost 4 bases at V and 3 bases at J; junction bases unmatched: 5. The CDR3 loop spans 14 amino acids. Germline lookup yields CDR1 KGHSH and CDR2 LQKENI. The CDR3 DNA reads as TGTGCCAGCTCACGAGACAGGGGCGACTACGAGCAGTACTTC. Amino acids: CASSRDRGDYEQYF.

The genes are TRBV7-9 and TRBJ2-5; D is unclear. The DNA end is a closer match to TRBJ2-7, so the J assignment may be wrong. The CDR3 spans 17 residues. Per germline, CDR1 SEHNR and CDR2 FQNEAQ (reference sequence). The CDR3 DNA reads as TGTGCCAGCAGCTTAGTCTTGGTGGCGACGGGCTCCTACGAGCAGTACTTC. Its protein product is CASSLVLVATGSYEQYF.

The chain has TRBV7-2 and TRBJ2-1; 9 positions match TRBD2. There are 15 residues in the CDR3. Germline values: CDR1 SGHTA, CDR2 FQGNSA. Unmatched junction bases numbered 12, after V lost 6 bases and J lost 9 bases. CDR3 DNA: TGTGCCAGCAGACCACCCTCTAGCGGGGAAGGTGAGCAGTTCTTC. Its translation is CASRPPSSGEGEQFF.

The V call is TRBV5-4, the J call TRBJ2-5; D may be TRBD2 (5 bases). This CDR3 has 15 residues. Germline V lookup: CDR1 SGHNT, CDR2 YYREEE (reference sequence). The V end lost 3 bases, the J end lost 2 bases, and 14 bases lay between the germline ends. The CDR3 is CASSSRLTGQETQYF. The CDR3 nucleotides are TGTGCCAGCAGCTCCCGGTTGACGGGGCAAGAGACCCAGTACTTC.

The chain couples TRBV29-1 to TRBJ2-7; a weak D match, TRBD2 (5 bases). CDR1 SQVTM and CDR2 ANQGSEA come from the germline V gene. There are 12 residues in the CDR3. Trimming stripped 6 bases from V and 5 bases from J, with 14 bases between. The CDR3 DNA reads TGCAGCGTCTCTACTAGTTCCCACGAGCAGTACTTC. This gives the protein CSVSTSSHEQYF.

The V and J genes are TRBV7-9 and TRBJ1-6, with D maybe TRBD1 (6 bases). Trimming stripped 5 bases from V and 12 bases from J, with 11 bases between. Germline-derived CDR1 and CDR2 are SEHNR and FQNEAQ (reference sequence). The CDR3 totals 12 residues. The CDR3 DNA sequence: TGTGCCAGCAGCGTCCGGGACATACCCCTCCACTTT. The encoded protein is CASSVRDIPLHF.

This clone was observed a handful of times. CDR3 protein: CASSLRGEGTDTQYF. CDR3 sequence (DNA): TGTGCCAGCAGCCTTAGGGGGGAGGGGACAGATACGCAGTATTTT. The chain links TRBV6-5 to TRBJ2-3; D might be TRBD2 (7 bases). This CDR3 has 15 residues. Between the trimmed V and J ends, which lost 6 bases and 3 bases, there was a span of 16 bases. Looked up from germline, CDR1 is MNHEY and CDR2 is SVGAGI.

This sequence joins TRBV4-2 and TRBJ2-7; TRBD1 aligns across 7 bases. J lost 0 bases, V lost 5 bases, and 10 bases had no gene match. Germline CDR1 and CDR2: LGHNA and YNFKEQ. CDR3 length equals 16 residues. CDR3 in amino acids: CASSSWTGKSSYEQYF. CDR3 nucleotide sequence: TGTGCCAGCAGCTCGTGGACAGGCAAGAGCTCCTACGAGCAGTACTTC.

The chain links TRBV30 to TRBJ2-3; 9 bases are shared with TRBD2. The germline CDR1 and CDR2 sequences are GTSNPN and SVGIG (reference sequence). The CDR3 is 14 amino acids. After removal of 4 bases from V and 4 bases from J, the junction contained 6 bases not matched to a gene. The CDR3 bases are TGTGCCTGGAATTGGGCTAGCGGGGCAGATACGCAGTATTTT. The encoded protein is CAWNWASGADTQYF.

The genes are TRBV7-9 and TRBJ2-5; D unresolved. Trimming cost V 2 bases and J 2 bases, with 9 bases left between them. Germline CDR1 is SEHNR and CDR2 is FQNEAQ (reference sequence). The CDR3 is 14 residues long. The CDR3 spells CASSLSRNQETQYF. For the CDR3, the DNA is TGTGCCAGCAGCTTAAGCAGAAATCAAGAGACCCAGTACTTC.

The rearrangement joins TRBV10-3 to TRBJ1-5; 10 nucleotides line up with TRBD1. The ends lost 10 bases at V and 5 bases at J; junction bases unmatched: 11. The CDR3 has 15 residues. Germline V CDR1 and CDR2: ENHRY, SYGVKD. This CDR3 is CATRTGTGDYQPQHF. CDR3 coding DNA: TGTGCCACCCGAACCGGGACAGGGGACTATCAGCCCCAGCATTTT.

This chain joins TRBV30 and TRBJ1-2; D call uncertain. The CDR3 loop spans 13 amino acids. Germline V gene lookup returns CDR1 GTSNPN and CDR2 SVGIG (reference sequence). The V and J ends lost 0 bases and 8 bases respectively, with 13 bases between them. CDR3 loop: CAWSVFYSGGYTF. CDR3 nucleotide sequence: TGTGCCTGGAGTGTCTTTTATAGCGGAGGCTACACCTTC.

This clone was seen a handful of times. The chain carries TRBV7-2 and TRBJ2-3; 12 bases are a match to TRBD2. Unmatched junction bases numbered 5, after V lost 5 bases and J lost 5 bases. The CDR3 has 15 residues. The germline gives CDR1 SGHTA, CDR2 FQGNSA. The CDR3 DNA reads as TGTGCCAGCAGCCTCACTAGCGGGGGGATAGATACGCAGTATTTT. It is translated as CASSLTSGGIDTQYF.

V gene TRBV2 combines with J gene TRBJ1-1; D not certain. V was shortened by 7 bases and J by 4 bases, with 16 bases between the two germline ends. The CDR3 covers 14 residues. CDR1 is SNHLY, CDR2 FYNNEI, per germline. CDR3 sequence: CASIPESGGTEAFF. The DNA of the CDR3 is TGTGCCAGCATCCCCGAGAGCGGTGGCACTGAAGCTTTCTTT.

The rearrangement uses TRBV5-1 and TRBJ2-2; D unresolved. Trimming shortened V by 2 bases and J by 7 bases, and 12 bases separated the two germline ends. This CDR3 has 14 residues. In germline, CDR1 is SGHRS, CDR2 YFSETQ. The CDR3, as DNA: TGCGCCAGCAGCTTAAGCAGAGTGGGCGGGGAGCTGTTTTTT. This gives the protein CASSLSRVGGELFF.

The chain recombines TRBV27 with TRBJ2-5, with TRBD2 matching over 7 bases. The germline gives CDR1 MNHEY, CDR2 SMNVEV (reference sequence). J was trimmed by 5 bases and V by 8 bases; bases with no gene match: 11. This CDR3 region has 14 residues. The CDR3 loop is CASSAAGPWETQYF. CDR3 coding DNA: TGTGCCAGCTCCGCAGCGGGGCCGTGGGAGACCCAGTACTTC.

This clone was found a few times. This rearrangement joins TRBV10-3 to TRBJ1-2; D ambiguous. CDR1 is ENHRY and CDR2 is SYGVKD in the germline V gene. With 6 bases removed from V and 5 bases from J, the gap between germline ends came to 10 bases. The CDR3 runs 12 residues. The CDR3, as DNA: TGTGCCATCAGCGCCACAAGTTATGGCTACACCTTC. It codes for CAISATSYGYTF.

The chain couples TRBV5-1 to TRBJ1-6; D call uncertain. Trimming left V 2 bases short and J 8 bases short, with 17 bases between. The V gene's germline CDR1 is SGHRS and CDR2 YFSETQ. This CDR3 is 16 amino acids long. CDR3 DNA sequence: TGCGCCAGCAGCTTTATCCCATCCGGTGGCGATTCACCCCTCCACTTT. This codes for CASSFIPSGGDSPLHF.

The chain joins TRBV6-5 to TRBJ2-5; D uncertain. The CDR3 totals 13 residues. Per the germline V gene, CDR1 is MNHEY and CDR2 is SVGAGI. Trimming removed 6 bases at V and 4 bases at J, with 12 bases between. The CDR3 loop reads CASRYTTSETQYF. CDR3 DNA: TGTGCCAGCAGATACACAACGTCAGAGACCCAGTACTTC.

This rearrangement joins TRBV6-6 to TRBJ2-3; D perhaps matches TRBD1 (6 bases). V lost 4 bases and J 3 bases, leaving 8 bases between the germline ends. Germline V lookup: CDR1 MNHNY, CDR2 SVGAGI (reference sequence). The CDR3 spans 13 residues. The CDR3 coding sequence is TGTGCCAGCAGTTTCACAGGGACAGATACGCAGTATTTT. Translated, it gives CASSFTGTDTQYF.